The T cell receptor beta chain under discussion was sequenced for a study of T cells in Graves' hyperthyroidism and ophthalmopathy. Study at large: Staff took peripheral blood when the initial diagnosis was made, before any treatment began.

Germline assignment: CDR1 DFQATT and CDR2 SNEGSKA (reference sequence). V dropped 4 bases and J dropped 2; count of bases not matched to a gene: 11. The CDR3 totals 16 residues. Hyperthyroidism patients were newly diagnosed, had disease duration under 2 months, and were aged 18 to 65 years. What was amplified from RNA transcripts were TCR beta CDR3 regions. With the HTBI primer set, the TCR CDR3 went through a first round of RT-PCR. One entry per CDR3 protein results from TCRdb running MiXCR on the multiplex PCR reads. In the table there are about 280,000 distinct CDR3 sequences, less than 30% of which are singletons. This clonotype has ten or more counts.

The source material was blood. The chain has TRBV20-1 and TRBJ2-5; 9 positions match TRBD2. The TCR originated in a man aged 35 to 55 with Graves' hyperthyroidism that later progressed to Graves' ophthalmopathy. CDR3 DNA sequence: TGCAGTGCTAATCCGCGGGAGGGGGTTTTACAAGAGACCCAGTACTTC. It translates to CSANPREGVLQETQYF.